Below are 2 T cell receptor beta chains sequenced from a single sample in a study of cytomegalovirus exposure and HLA in healthy donors. The PCR made use of 60 Vbeta and 13 Jbeta primers. Using immunoSEQ multiplex PCR, the repertoire was profiled, and TCRdb retains in-frame clones only, with some absent. This sample has 100,000 to 150,000 clones, with more than 60% found just once. The specimen was PBMCs. These receptors were taken from a woman aged 50 to 65 in good health and CMV-seropositive.

The V and J genes are TRBV4-1 and TRBJ1-2; the D gene is possibly TRBD1 (6 bases). Germline loops: CDR1 MGHRA, CDR2 YSYEKL. The CDR3 totals 17 residues. V lost 1 base to trimming and J lost 8 bases, with 23 bases between them. The CDR3 region is CASSQVSGETGRGGYTF. The CDR3 coding sequence is TGCGCCAGCAGCCAAGTTTCCGGGGAAACAGGGAGAGGAGGCTACACCTTC.

V is TRBV5-1 and J is TRBJ2-3, with TRBD1 matching 8 bases. The CDR3 has 15 amino acids. Looked up from germline, CDR1 is SGHRS and CDR2 is YFSETQ. V shed 3 bases, J shed 0 bases, and the junction held 3 bases outside the gene matches. CDR3 loop: CASSSRGLSTDTQYF. The CDR3 nucleotides read TGCGCCAGCAGCTCCAGGGGGCTTAGCACAGATACGCAGTATTTT.